Listed below are T cell receptor beta chains from one sample, sequenced in a study of cytomegalovirus exposure and HLA in healthy donors. Libraries were prepared by immunoSEQ multiplex PCR; TCRdb keeps only in-frame clonotypes and omits some of them. The sample carries some 150,000 clones, 60% to 80% recorded once. The sequenced sample consisted of PBMCs. The origin of the receptors is a man aged 35-49 years in good health and CMV-seropositive. Both conserved end residues are part of each CDR3. The D gene is left open where the match is weak. Rows may omit the clone size; those that give it use once, few, many or a size class.

>NA|TRBV10-3|TRBJ1-3|NA
CAISDGEINSGNTIYF
TGTGCCATCAGTGACGGGGAAATCAACTCTGGAAACACCATATATTTT
>NA|TRBV10-1|TRBJ2-1|NA
CASTPGGATGNEQFF
TGCGCCAGCACCCCGGGTGGAGCGACTGGGAATGAGCAGTTCTTC
>NA|TRBV28|TRBJ2-1|NA
CASSLPGQNGDHEQFF
TGTGCCAGCAGTTTACCAGGACAGAATGGGGATCATGAGCAGTTCTTC
>NA|TRBV9|TRBJ1-3|NA
CASSVRGSSGNTIYF
TGTGCCAGCAGCGTAAGGGGGAGCTCTGGAAACACCATATATTTT
>NA|TRBV5-1|TRBJ1-3|TRBD1
CASSSTGDPGNTIYF
TGCGCCAGCAGCTCGACAGGGGATCCTGGAAACACCATATATTTT
>NA|TRBV7-8|TRBJ2-2|TRBD2
CASSFGREMTGELFF
TGTGCCAGCAGCTTTGGGCGGGAGATGACCGGGGAGCTGTTTTTT
>NA|TRBV10-2|TRBJ1-5|NA
CASSEQQGSNQPQHF
TGCGCCAGCAGCGAACAGCAGGGTAGCAATCAGCCCCAGCATTTT
>NA|TRBV30|TRBJ2-1|NA
CAWTRGSGPNNEQFF
TGTGCCTGGACCCGGGGTAGCGGACCCAACAATGAGCAGTTCTTC
>NA|TRBV5-1|TRBJ2-5|TRBD1
CASSLRGQGAGETQYF
TGCGCCAGCAGCTTGAGGGGACAGGGGGCAGGGGAGACCCAGTACTTC
>NA|TRBV6-1|TRBJ2-2|NA
CASSQGSANTGELFF
TGTGCCAGCAGCCAGGGGTCCGCGAACACCGGGGAGCTGTTTTTT
>NA|TRBV10-3|TRBJ1-2|NA
CATSAGAYGYTF
TGTGCCACCTCGGCAGGGGCCTATGGCTACACCTTC
>NA|TRBV5-1|TRBJ2-5|NA
CASSRAEMGETQYF
TGCGCCAGCAGCCGCGCGGAAATGGGAGAGACCCAGTACTTC
>few|TRBV15|TRBJ2-4|NA
CATSREEVSIQYF
TGTGCCACCAGCAGAGAGGAGGTTTCCATTCAGTACTTC
>NA|TRBV27|TRBJ1-4|NA
CASSLSARRGEKLFF
TGTGCCAGCAGTTTATCGGCCCGGAGGGGAGAAAAACTGTTTTTT
>NA|TRBV18|TRBJ1-2|TRBD1
CASSPGQVVDGYTF
TGTGCCAGCTCACCGGGACAGGTAGTAGATGGCTACACCTTC
>NA|TRBV11-3|TRBJ1-6|NA
CASSLDRDSPLHF
TGTGCCAGCAGCTTAGATCGCGATTCACCCCTCCACTTT
>NA|TRBV2|TRBJ1-3|NA
CATRSGNTIYF
TGTGCCACCCGCTCTGGAAACACCATATATTTT
>NA|TRBV2|TRBJ1-3|TRBD1
CASSGKDRPSGNTIYF
TGTGCCAGCAGTGGCAAGGACAGGCCCTCTGGAAACACCATATATTTT